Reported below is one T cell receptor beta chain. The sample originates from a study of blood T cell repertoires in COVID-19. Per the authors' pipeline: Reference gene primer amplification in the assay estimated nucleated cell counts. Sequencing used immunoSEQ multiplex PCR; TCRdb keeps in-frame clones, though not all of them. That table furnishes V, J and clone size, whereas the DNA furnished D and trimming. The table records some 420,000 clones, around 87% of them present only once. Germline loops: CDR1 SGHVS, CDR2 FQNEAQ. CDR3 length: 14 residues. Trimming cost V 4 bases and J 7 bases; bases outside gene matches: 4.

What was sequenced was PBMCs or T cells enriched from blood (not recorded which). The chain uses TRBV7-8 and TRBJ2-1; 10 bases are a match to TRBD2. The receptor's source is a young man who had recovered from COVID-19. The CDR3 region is CASSSQREGNEQFF. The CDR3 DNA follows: TGTGCCAGCAGCTCCCAGCGGGAGGGTAATGAGCAGTTCTTC.